Reported below is one TCR beta chain. It has no known antigen specificity. Base quality data are lacking; no much larger clone is found one base away. The time point label corresponds to: pretreatment tumor sample. The cohort included about 30 patients with locally advanced or metastatic urothelial carcinoma who were treated at Memorial Sloan Kettering on a trial protocol. Every piece of tumor tissue used for sequencing was obtained prior to atezolizumab dosing. The Qiagen DNeasy Blood extraction kit was used to purify genomic DNA from total PBMCs and tumor samples. These data are taken from a study of PD-L1 blockade in urothelial cancer (dated by TCRdb to about 2017). In the study overall: Every patient began therapy at some point between 2013 and 2015 and was given atezolizumab 1,200 mg intravenously every 3 weeks. The study was an exploratory multi-omic analysis of somatic, immune and clinical correlates of response to PD-L1 blockade with atezolizumab in urothelial cancer. From tumor samples, the median yield was roughly 1,500 T cells and some 1,000 unique TCRs, with median clonality of around 0.096 and T cell proportion of 0.097 to 0.1. Patients had an ECOG performance status of 0 or 1 and had received between 0 and 3 prior chemotherapy regimens. Pretreatment blood TCR-seq was available for twenty-nine patients, at least one posttreatment blood collection was obtained for around 24 patients, and tumor TCR-seq was available for around 24 patients. Tumors from two patients failed quality control and three patients lacked available tumor, so five were excluded from tumor TCR analyses. TCR sequencing covered pretreatment tumor samples and matched, serially collected peripheral blood taken before and after atezolizumab treatment. Roughly 9 patients reached durable clinical benefit, while around 19 patients did not. Durable clinical benefit was defined as a progression-free survival longer than 6 months, and TCR features were additionally tested against progression-free survival and overall survival. In the same patients, whole exome sequencing and RNA sequencing of pretreatment tumors were performed in addition to TCR sequencing. About 85% of the 29 patients were males with bladder-origin urothelial cancer, and 18 of 29 reported a prior smoking history. General findings and caveats noted by the study authors: Tumor samples were FFPE, not collected immediately before treatment, and only one sample per patient was used, possibly missing heterogeneity. Among patients with durable benefit, tumor-associated TCR clones showed greater expansion in peripheral blood 3 weeks after treatment started (n = 22, p = 0.022). Because the sample size was small (n ≈ 27) and many exploratory analyses were performed, the results are intended to be hypothesis-generating. The proportion of tumor-infiltrating T lymphocytes was higher in patients with durable benefit (n of about 25, Mann-Whitney p = 0.047).

Each PCR received spiked-in synthetic TCR analog templates so that absolute template abundance could be estimated from read counts. For FFPE tumors, housekeeping genes were amplified and quantified so that usable DNA could be estimated and T cell fraction could be computed. TCRbeta CDR3 regions were amplified from genomic DNA with bias-controlled V and J gene primers using the immunoSEQ assay. Rearranged TCRbeta segments were sequenced at approximately 20X coverage. Turning to the authors' computational methods: Sequencing errors were corrected by clustering, and CDR3s were annotated against IMGT so that V, D and J genes could be assigned. Out-of-frame and stop-codon sequences were excluded, and only productive TCRbeta rearrangements were used in downstream analyses. Clonality was calculated as one minus the Shannon entropy normalized by the log of the number of unique productive sequences. Clones differing between time points or between blood and tumor were identified by Fisher's exact test with Benjamini-Hochberg correction at adjusted p below 0.01. The immuneACCESS repertoire file appears here via TCRdb, limited to in-frame rearrangements. These files lack a portion of the clones; in checked studies, under half of the deficit traces to unresolved V genes, and the cause of the others is not known. V, J and clone size are those of that table, while D and trimming were read from the DNA. This sample comprises some 2,500 clones, roughly a third of them detected only once. The ten largest clones add up to approximately 5% of the sample.

Taken from cysteine to phenylalanine, the CDR3 has 17 residues. This entry keeps only the CDR3 DNA: 51 bases, framed from base 1. From the germline V gene, CDR1 is MNHGY and CDR2 is SAAAGT. Trimming takes 10 bases from V and 0 bases from J, and the germline ends sit 24 bases apart. Material: tumor tissue, obtained before atezolizumab (anti-PD-L1) treatment. The sequence links TRBV6-8 to TRBJ1-1, with the D gene not clear enough to name. This clonotype was obtained from a man in his sixties or seventies with urothelial cancer. The bases are TGTGCCATCAGCCCCCTTTGGAGATCCAAGGTGAACACTGAAGCTTTCTTT. This yields the protein CAISPLWRSKVNTEAFF.